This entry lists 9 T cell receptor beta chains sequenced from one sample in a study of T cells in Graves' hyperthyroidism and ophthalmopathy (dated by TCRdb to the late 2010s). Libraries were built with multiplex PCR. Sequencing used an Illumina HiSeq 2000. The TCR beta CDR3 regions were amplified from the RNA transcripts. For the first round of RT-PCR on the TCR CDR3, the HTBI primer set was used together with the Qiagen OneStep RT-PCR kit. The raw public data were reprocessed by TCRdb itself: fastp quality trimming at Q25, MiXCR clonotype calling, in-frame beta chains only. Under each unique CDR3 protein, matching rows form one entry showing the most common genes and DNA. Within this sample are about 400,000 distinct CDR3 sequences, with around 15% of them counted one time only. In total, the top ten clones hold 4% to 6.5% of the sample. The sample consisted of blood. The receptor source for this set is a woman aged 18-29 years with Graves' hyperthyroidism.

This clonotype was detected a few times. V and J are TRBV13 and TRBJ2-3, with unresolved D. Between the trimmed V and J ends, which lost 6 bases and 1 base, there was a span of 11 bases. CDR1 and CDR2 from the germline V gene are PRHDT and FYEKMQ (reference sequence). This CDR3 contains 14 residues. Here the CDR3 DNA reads TGTGCCAGCAGTGCTAACCTAGGCACAGATACGCAGTATTTT. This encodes CASSANLGTDTQYF.

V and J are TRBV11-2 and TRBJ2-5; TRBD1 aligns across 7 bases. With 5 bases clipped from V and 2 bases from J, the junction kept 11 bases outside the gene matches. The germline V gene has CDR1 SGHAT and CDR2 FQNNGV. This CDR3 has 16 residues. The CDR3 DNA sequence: TGTGCCAGCAGCCGATTGACCGGGACAGCTCAAGAGACCCAGTACTTC. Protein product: CASSRLTGTAQETQYF.

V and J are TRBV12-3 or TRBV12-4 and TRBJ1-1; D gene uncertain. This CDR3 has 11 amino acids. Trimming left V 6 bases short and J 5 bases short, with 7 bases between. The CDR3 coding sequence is TGTGCCAGCAGCCCGGAGACTGAAGCTTTCTTT. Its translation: CASSPETEAFF.

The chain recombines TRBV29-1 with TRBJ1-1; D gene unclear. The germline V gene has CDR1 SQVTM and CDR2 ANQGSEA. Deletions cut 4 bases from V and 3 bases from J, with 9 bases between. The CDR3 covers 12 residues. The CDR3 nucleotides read TGCAGCGTTGTCCGCGCAGACACTGAAGCTTTCTTT. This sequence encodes CSVVRADTEAFF.

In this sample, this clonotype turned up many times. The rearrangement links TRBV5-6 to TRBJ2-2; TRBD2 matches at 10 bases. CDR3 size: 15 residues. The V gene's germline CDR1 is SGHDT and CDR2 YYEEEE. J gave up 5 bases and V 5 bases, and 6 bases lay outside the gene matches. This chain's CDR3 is CASRSSGRGTGELFF. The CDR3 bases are TGTGCCAGCAGGTCTAGCGGGAGAGGGACCGGGGAGCTGTTTTTT.

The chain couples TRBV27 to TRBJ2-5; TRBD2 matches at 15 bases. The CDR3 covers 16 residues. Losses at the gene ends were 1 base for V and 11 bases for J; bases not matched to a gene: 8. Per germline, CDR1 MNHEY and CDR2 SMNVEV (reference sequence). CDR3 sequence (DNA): TGTGCCAGCAGTTTATTTTTAGGACTAGCGGGAGGGCCACAGTACTTC. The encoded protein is CASSLFLGLAGGPQYF.

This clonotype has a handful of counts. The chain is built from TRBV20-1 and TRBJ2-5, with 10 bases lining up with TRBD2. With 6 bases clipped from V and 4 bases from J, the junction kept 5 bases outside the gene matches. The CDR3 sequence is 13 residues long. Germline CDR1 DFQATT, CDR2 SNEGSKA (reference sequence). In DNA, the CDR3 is TGCAGTGCAGGCGGACTAGCGGCAGAGACCCAGTACTTC. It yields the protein CSAGGLAAETQYF.

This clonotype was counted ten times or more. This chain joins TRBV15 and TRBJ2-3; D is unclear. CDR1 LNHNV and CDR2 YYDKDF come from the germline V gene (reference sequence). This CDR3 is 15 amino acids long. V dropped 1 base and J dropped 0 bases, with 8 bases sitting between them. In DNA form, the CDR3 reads TGTGCCACCAGCAGAGGGGCAGGAAGCACAGATACGCAGTATTTT. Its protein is CATSRGAGSTDTQYF.

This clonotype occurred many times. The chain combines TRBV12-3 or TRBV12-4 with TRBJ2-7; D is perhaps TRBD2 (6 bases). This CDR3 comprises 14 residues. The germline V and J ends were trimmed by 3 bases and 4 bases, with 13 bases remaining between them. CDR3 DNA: TGTGCCAGCAGTTTTCACGGGGGTAGATACGAGCAGTACTTC. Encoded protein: CASSFHGGRYEQYF.